The 22 T cell receptor beta chains in this list originate from one sample, sequenced in a study of T cell clonality in common variable immunodeficiency. Some clones are missing from TCRdb's copy, which holds only in-frame ones; the method was immunoSEQ multiplex PCR. The record shows about 35,000 clones for this sample, with no singletons present. The source material was peripheral blood mononuclear cells. The origin of the receptors is a person aged 18 to 75 in good health.

This clone has a count of ten or more. Incomplete CDR3 DNA: TGCAGTGCTTCCGACCTGGGGGACAGGGGGTACGAG. Protein sequence: CSASDLGDRGYE. The complete CDR3 reads CSASDLGDRGYEQYF. The chain carries TRBV20-1 and TRBJ2-7, with 11 positions matching TRBD1. The read falls 3 residues short of the CDR3 end, and the missing part is taken from the germline J gene. Trimming took 5 bases from V and 4 from J; bases not matched to a gene: 10. Germline V gives CDR1 DFQATT, CDR2 SNEGSKA (reference sequence). The CDR3 totals 15 residues.

This clone has a count of ten or more. The read is 3 residues too short to cover the CDR3 end, so that end is filled in from the germline J gene. The rearrangement uses TRBV5-1 and TRBJ1-3, with D perhaps matching TRBD1 (5 bases). CDR1 is SGHRS, CDR2 YFSETQ, per germline. V lost 0 bases and J 0 bases, leaving 19 bases between the germline ends. CDR3 length equals 19 residues. CDR3 in amino acids: CASSLASLGHLNSGNTIYF. The CDR3 bases that were read are TGCGCCAGCAGCTTGGCTTCCTTAGGACATCTGAACTCTGGAAACACC.

The sample holds many counts of this clone. The CDR3 is cut off 3 residues early in the read; its end comes from the germline J gene. The genes are TRBV2 and TRBJ2-2; 13 bases map to TRBD2. This CDR3 comprises 18 residues. Germline trimming cut 3 bases from V and 0 bases from J; bases unmatched to any gene: 4. CDR1 SNHLY and CDR2 FYNNEI come from the germline V gene. The DNA read from the CDR3 is TGTGCCAGCAGTGATCTGGGACTAGCGGGACCGAACACCGGGGAG. The encoded protein is CASSDLGLAGPNTGE. In full, the CDR3 reads CASSDLGLAGPNTGELFF.

This clone was found many times. Read sequence stops 3 residues before the CDR3 end, and the germline J gene provides the missing end. The J gene is TRBJ2-6, the V gene TRBV29-1; no clear D gene. Germline CDR1 SQVTM, CDR2 ANQGSEA. Trimming removed 7 bases from V and 4 bases from J, with 14 bases in between. The CDR3 covers 14 residues. The CDR3 loop is CSASSGSGANVLTF. CDR3 bases read: TGCAGCGCCTCCTCAGGCTCAGGGGCCAACGTC.

This clone was found many times. The read gets to within 3 residues of the CDR3 end, and the germline J gene fills in the rest. V is TRBV12-3 or TRBV12-4 and J is TRBJ2-3, with TRBD2 identical over 9 bases. The junction had 1 base not matched to a gene; V was cut back by 6 bases and J by 3 bases. This CDR3 is built from 13 residues. The CDR3 is CASRGLATDTQYF. The CDR3 bases that were read are TGTGCCAGCAGGGGACTAGCAACAGATACG.

This clone was seen many times. The missing CDR3 end, 3 residues past where the read stops, is filled in from the germline J gene. The chain combines TRBV11-2 with TRBJ1-6, with D perhaps matching TRBD1 (5 bases). CDR1 is SGHAT, CDR2 FQNNGV, per germline. This CDR3 is built from 13 residues. V lost 4 bases to trimming and J lost 7 bases, with 8 bases between them. The CDR3: CASSSTGNSPLHF. The sequenced CDR3 bases are TGTGCCAGCAGCTCAACAGGAAATTCACCC. The full variable domain, in which reference TRBV11-2 and TRBJ1-6 provide the parts outside the CDR3, is EAGVAQSPRYKIIEKRQSVAFWCNPISGHATLYWYQQILGQGPKLLIQFQNNGVVDDSQLPKDRFSAERLKGVDSTLKIQPAKLEDSAVYLCASSSTGNSPLHFGNGTRLTVT.

This clone came up many times. Read data end 3 residues before the CDR3 end; the end is taken from the germline J gene. This chain connects TRBV13 to TRBJ2-7; 10 bases align to TRBD2. The V segment lost 5 bases and the J segment 1 base; nucleotides outside the gene matches: 8. This CDR3 comprises 16 residues. CDR1 PRHDT and CDR2 FYEKMQ come from the germline V gene (reference sequence). Partial CDR3 DNA: TGTGCCAGCAGCCCTCCAGGACTAGCGGAATCCTACGAG. Protein product: CASSPPGLAESYE. The whole CDR3 reads CASSPPGLAESYEQYF.

This clone was detected many times. The missing CDR3 end, 3 residues past where the read stops, is filled in from the germline J gene. The chain is built from TRBV19 and TRBJ2-6, with TRBD1 matching 7 bases. The CDR3 totals 15 residues. V shed 7 bases and J 0 bases; nucleotides not matched to a gene: 3. Germline CDR1 and CDR2: LNHDA and SQIVND (reference sequence). The covered CDR3 bases are TGTGCCAGTAAGGGACAGATCTCTGGGGCCAACGTC. It codes for CASKGQISGANV. The complete CDR3 protein is CASKGQISGANVLTF.

There are many counts of this clone. The missing CDR3 end, 3 residues past where the read stops, is filled in from the germline J gene. J is TRBJ2-3 and V is TRBV19; 7 bases align to TRBD1. This CDR3 spans 15 amino acids. V lost 8 bases, J lost 0 bases, and 8 bases stayed unmatched. Germline CDR1 LNHDA, CDR2 SQIVND (reference sequence). The CDR3 protein is CASRGQAQSTDTQYF. CDR3 DNA, as far as it was read: TGTGCCAGTCGCGGACAGGCCCAAAGCACAGATACG.

In regard to this clone: With the read ending 3 residues before the CDR3 end, the germline J gene is used to fill in that end. The chain employs TRBV5-1 and TRBJ1-5, with unresolved D. V was clipped by 0 bases and J by 4 bases, with 8 bases between them. Germline-derived CDR1 and CDR2 are SGHRS and YFSETQ. The CDR3 totals 14 residues. The CDR3 bases that were read are TGCGCCAGCAGCTTGGAGGCAGGAAATCAGCCC. Residues: CASSLEAGNQP. The entire CDR3 is CASSLEAGNQPQHF.

This clone appeared a few times. The CDR3 end lies 3 residues beyond the end of the read and is filled in from the germline J gene. The V call is TRBV2, the J call TRBJ2-4, with 9 bases aligning to TRBD1. Germline V CDR1 and CDR2: SNHLY, FYNNEI. The CDR3 spans 13 residues. The part of the CDR3 DNA that was read is TGTGCCAGTTCACCGGGACAGGGCCCCGAT. It encodes CASSPGQGPD. From start to end, the CDR3 is CASSPGQGPDQYF.

In its sample, this clone was seen many times. Sequencing ends 3 residues short of the CDR3 end; the germline J gene provides the rest. The chain combines TRBV30 with TRBJ1-2; 9 positions match TRBD1. V trimming: 8 bases; J trimming: 1 base; junction bases outside the gene matches: 5. Germline V CDR1 and CDR2: GTSNPN, SVGIG (reference sequence). CDR3 length: 13 residues. The CDR3 region is CALGTGYNYGYTF. Partial CDR3 DNA: TGTGCCCTCGGGACAGGGTATAACTATGGC.

This clone was observed at least ten times. Incomplete CDR3 DNA: TGTGCCAGCAGTGGCGGGAGGGCCAGTTGGGGTGAG. It codes for CASSGGRASWGE. The whole CDR3 sequence is CASSGGRASWGEQFF. V gene TRBV2 combines with J gene TRBJ2-1; 9 positions agree with TRBD2. The read is 3 residues too short to cover the CDR3 end, so that end is filled in from the germline J gene. The CDR3 length is 15 residues. Trimming at V came to 4 bases and at J to 9 bases, leaving 10 bases not matched to a gene. Germline CDR1 and CDR2: SNHLY and FYNNEI.

The sample holds many counts of this clone. CDR3 loop: CASSLEQGASYGYTF. The sequenced part of the CDR3 DNA is TGCGCCAGCAGCTTGGAACAGGGGGCGAGTTATGGC. V and J are TRBV5-1 and TRBJ1-2, with TRBD1 matching over 9 bases. The read stops 3 residues short of the end of the CDR3; the missing end is completed from the germline J gene. Per germline, CDR1 SGHRS and CDR2 YFSETQ. The junction had 5 bases not matched to a gene; V was cut back by 0 bases and J by 5 bases. The length of the CDR3 is 15 residues.

The sample holds many counts of this clone. Read sequence stops 3 residues before the CDR3 end, and the germline J gene provides the missing end. The rearrangement joins TRBV11-2 to TRBJ1-1; maybe TRBD1 (5 bases). Per germline, CDR1 SGHAT and CDR2 FQNNGV. Trimming took 4 bases from V and 5 from J, leaving 14 bases between them. The CDR3 consists of 14 residues. The covered CDR3 bases are TGTGCCAGCAGCTCGGGACTTTATAAGACTGAA. This codes for CASSSGLYKTE. The full CDR3 sequence reads CASSSGLYKTEAFF.

There are many counts of this clone. The read ends 3 residues shy of where the CDR3 ends; the end is completed using the germline J gene. This rearrangement joins TRBV2 to TRBJ1-2, with a weak D call TRBD1 (5 bases). The CDR3 totals 14 residues. Trimming removed 5 bases at V and 0 bases at J, with 10 bases between. Germline-derived CDR1 and CDR2 are SNHLY and FYNNEI. The CDR3 DNA, read in part, is TGTGCCAGCAGTCCCCAGGGAGCTAACTATGGC. Translating it yields CASSPQGANYG. The full-length CDR3 reads as CASSPQGANYGYTF.

This clone has at least ten counts. The CDR3 end falls 3 residues outside the read, so it is completed with the germline J gene. The chain has TRBV13 and TRBJ2-3; TRBD1 aligns across 8 bases. This CDR3 spans 15 amino acids. Germline V lookup: CDR1 PRHDT, CDR2 FYEKMQ (reference sequence). V shed 5 bases, J shed 2 bases, and the junction held 6 bases outside the gene matches. The covered CDR3 bases are TGTGCCAGCAGCACAGGACAGGGTCACACAGATACG. Its protein product is CASSTGQGHTDT. The full CDR3 protein reads CASSTGQGHTDTQYF.

This clone was recorded many times. The CDR3 end falls 3 residues outside the read, so it is completed with the germline J gene. The chain joins TRBV30 to TRBJ2-7; tentatively, D is TRBD1 (5 bases). This CDR3 region has 13 residues. Germline-derived CDR1 and CDR2 are GTSNPN and SVGIG (reference sequence). The V gene lost 5 bases and the J gene lost 5 bases, with 16 bases spanning the gap. The covered CDR3 bases are TGTGCCTGGGGGGTTCAGGGTATTCACGAG. Amino acid sequence: CAWGVQGIHE. The full CDR3 is CAWGVQGIHEQYF.

This clone was seen many times. The read finishes 3 residues shy of the CDR3 end, and the germline J gene is used to complete it. The chain couples TRBV30 to TRBJ1-5; 10 positions match TRBD1. In germline, CDR1 is GTSNPN, CDR2 SVGIG (reference sequence). The CDR3 sequence is 14 residues long. Trimming took 2 bases from V and 6 from J; bases not matched to a gene: 4. Partial CDR3 DNA: TGTGCCTGGAGTTTGGGACAGGGGATTCAGCCC. Translation gives CAWSLGQGIQP. Given in full, the CDR3 is CAWSLGQGIQPQHF.

This clone was recorded at least ten times. The CDR3 end lies 3 residues beyond the end of the read and is filled in from the germline J gene. The chain uses TRBV20-1 and TRBJ2-2; 14 bases align to TRBD2. Germline-derived CDR1 and CDR2 are DFQATT and SNEGSKA (reference sequence). This CDR3 region has 16 residues. Germline trimming cut 2 bases from V and 3 bases from J; bases unmatched to any gene: 2. The CDR3 bases that were read are TGCAGTGCTAGACAGGGACTAGCGGGAGACACCGGGGAG. As protein: CSARQGLAGDTGE. The whole CDR3 reads CSARQGLAGDTGELFF.

In its sample, this clone was seen many times. The read comes to an end 3 residues before the CDR3 does, leaving the germline J gene to fill in the end. The J gene is TRBJ2-1, the V gene TRBV2; TRBD1 aligns across 7 bases. V lost 6 bases to trimming and J lost 6 bases; unmatched junction nucleotides: 8. The CDR3 is made up of 14 amino acids. Germline lookup yields CDR1 SNHLY and CDR2 FYNNEI. CDR3 residues: CASSRQGWLNEQFF. CDR3 bases read: TGTGCCAGCAGCCGACAGGGCTGGCTCAATGAG.

This clone occurred many times. The read stops 3 residues short of the end of the CDR3; the missing end is completed from the germline J gene. The J gene is TRBJ1-1, the V gene TRBV20-1; TRBD1 is a possible D gene (6 bases). This CDR3 is built from 15 residues. Trimming removed 4 bases at V and 0 bases at J, with 15 bases between. Germline CDR1 is DFQATT and CDR2 is SNEGSKA (reference sequence). The DNA read from the CDR3 is TGCAGTGCTATTTTAGGACAGATAATGAACACTGAA. This encodes CSAILGQIMNTE. The entire CDR3 sequence reads CSAILGQIMNTEAFF.